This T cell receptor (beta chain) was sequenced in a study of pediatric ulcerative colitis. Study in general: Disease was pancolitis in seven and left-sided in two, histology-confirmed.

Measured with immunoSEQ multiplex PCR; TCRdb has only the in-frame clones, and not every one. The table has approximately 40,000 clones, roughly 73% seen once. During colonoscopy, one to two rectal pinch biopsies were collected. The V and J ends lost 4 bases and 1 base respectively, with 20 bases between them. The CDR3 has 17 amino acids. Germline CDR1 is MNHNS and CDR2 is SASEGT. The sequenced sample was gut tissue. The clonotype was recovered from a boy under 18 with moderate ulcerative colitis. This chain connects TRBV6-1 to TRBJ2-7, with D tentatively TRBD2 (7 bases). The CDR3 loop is CASSVSGGAVYSYEQYF. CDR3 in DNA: TGTGCCAGCAGTGTGTCGGGGGGCGCCGTCTATTCCTACGAGCAGTACTTC.